This T cell receptor (beta chain) was captured in a study of vaccination and CD4 T cells after COVID-19. Germline CDR1 ENHRY, CDR2 SYGVKD. The CDR3 runs to 13 residues. Trimming took off 4 bases at V and 7 bases at J, with 8 bases between the two ends. Notes on this clonotype: Its antigen remains unidentified.

Sequencing of the DNA from cultured CD4+ T cells was carried out with the Oncomine TCR Beta short-read assay. It was from cultured CD4+ T cells that genomic DNA was extracted. TCRdb redid the calling of the PCR reads with MiXCR, one entry per CDR3 protein. Of 10,000 to 11,000 distinct CDR3 sequences in the sample, around 25% are singletons; the top ten hold roughly 25%. The treatment here: roughly 10-day PBMC culture with coronavirus spike peptide pools or control peptides (ViraFEST assay). Sequenced here: CD4+ T cells from blood, cultured in vitro, sampled before SARS-CoV-2 vaccination. The clonotype was recovered from a human donor who received a COVID-19 vaccine. The chain links TRBV10-3 to TRBJ1-6; unclear D gene. In DNA form, the CDR3 reads TGTGCCATCAGTGTAGGCAGCAATTCACCCCTCCACTTT. Its protein product is CAISVGSNSPLHF.